This T cell receptor beta chain derives from a study of early T cells in non-severe SARS-CoV-2 infection. About the research overall: Bulk RNA taken from unsorted whole blood was sequenced, leaving chains unpaired.

Ten or more counts support this clonotype. Its antigen is undetermined. Each cDNA molecule carried a unique molecular identifier. A single record per CDR3 protein comes from TCRdb applying MiXCR to the 5' RACE reads. The sample gives more than 90,000 distinct CDR3 sequences, around 13% of which show up once; approximately 2.3% is in the top ten. General study findings and limits: Matching with VDJdb favored anti-spike CD8 responses (missing private and CD4 specificities).

Germline lookup yields CDR1 DFQATT and CDR2 SNEGSKA (reference sequence). This CDR3 is 14 amino acids long. V dropped 8 bases and J dropped 1; count of bases not matched to a gene: 10. This chain uses TRBV20-1 with TRBJ1-1, with TRBD1 matching over 7 bases. The specimen was whole blood. This clonotype was sampled from an adult who was a healthcare worker with PCR-confirmed SARS-CoV-2 infection or an uninfected control (not recorded which). The CDR3 DNA follows: TGCAGTAGCTCCCACAGGGGCGCGAACACTGAAGCTTTCTTT. It encodes CSSSHRGANTEAFF.